One T cell receptor beta chain is described in this entry. A read error may account for a junction end that differs from germline. The sample comes from a study of T cells after somatic rescue of genetic block. Only in-frame clones appear in the TCRdb table, and some are missing; sequencing was by immunoSEQ multiplex PCR. The sample contains almost 7,500 clones, approximately 80% of which appear only once. The clonotype originates from a boy aged 5-17 years. The sequencing sample was made of peripheral blood mononuclear cells (PBMCs).

In DNA, the CDR3 is TGTGCCAGCAGCCCCCAGACTAGCGGTATGAACTTC. This translates into CASSPQTSGMNF. This rearrangement joins TRBV13 to TRBJ2-7, with 9 bases aligning to TRBD2. The CDR3 length is 12 residues. Germline lookup yields CDR1 PRHDT and CDR2 FYEKMQ (reference sequence).